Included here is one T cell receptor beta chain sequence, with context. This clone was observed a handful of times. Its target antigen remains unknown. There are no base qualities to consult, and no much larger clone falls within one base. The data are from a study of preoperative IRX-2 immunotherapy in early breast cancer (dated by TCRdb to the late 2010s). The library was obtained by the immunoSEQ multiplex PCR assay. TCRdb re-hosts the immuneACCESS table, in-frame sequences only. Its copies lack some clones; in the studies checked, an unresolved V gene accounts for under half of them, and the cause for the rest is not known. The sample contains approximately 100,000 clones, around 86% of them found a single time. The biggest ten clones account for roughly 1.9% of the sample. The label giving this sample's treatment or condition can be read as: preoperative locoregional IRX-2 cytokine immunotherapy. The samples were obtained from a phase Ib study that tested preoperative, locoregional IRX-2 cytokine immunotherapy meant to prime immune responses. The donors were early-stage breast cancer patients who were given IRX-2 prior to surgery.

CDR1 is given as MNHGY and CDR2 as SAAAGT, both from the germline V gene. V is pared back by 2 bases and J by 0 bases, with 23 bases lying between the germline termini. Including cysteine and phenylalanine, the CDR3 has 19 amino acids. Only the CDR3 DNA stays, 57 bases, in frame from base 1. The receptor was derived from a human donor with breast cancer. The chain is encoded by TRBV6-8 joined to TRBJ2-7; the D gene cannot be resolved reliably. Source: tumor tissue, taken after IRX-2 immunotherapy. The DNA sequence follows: TGTGCCAGCAGTTACCCTCTGGGCAGCTCGGAGTCAAGCTCCTACGAGCAGTACTTC. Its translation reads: CASSYPLGSSESSSYEQYF.